Listed below are T cell receptor beta chains from one sample, sequenced in a study of cytomegalovirus exposure and HLA in healthy donors. The assay was immunoSEQ multiplex PCR, and TCRdb's table has in-frame clones only and misses some. The sample includes some 120,000 clones, about four fifths of them seen just once. Sequenced sample: PBMCs. These receptors were taken from a man aged 25 to 40 in good health and CMV-seropositive. The CDR3 runs from the conserved cysteine through the conserved F or W. The D gene is left open where the match is weak. For some rows the clone size is stated as once, few or many, or as a class when expanded; others skip it.

length	J	D	size	V	CDR3	DNA
15	TRBJ2-2	.	few	TRBV6-5	CASSYPTDSTGELFF	TGTGCCAGCAGTTATCCGACGGACTCCACCGGGGAGCTGTTTTTT
14	TRBJ2-7	TRBD2	.	TRBV6-6	CASSEIAGHYEQYF	TGTGCCAGCAGTGAGATAGCGGGTCACTACGAGCAGTACTTC
16	TRBJ2-1	TRBD2	few	TRBV4-2	CASSQAGGGSYNEQFF	TGTGCCAGCAGCCAAGCGGGGGGAGGGTCCTACAATGAGCAGTTCTTC
15	TRBJ2-1	TRBD2	.	TRBV11-3	CASSLTGLAGNEQFF	TGTGCCAGCAGCTTAACGGGACTAGCGGGGAATGAGCAGTTCTTC
17	TRBJ2-1	TRBD2	.	TRBV9	CASSPGLAEDFYNEQFF	TGTGCCAGCAGCCCGGGACTAGCGGAAGATTTCTACAATGAGCAGTTCTTC
15	TRBJ1-1	.	.	TRBV5-1	CASSLAPDPGTEAFF	TGCGCCAGCAGCTTGGCCCCTGACCCGGGGACTGAAGCTTTCTTT
15	TRBJ2-7	TRBD1	.	TRBV27	CASSLRTGVFYEQYF	TGTGCCAGCAGTTTACGAACAGGGGTCTTCTACGAGCAGTACTTC
17	TRBJ2-7	TRBD2	.	TRBV5-5	CASSLAPSGMISYEQYF	TGTGCCAGCAGCTTGGCCCCAAGCGGGATGATCTCCTACGAGCAGTACTTC
18	TRBJ2-6	TRBD2	.	TRBV5-4	CASSLGGTSGAGANVLTF	TGTGCCAGCAGCTTAGGGGGGACTAGCGGGGCTGGGGCCAACGTCCTGACTTTC
16	TRBJ2-7	TRBD2	.	TRBV27	CASSPGSGKALYEQYF	TGTGCCAGCAGTCCAGGTAGCGGGAAGGCCCTCTACGAGCAGTACTTC
15	TRBJ2-3	.	.	TRBV5-1	CASSLSVPDTDTQYF	TGCGCCAGCAGCTTGTCCGTACCAGACACAGATACGCAGTATTTT
13	TRBJ2-5	.	.	TRBV6-6	CASSYGPLETQYF	TGTGCCAGCAGTTATGGCCCGTTAGAGACCCAGTACTTC
15	TRBJ1-5	.	.	TRBV7-9	CSSTKVGLEDQPQHF	TGTTCCAGCACAAAGGTCGGCCTGGAGGATCAGCCCCAGCATTTT
15	TRBJ2-1	.	.	TRBV6-1	CASSELSGSYNEQFF	TGTGCCAGCAGTGAACTCAGCGGATCCTACAATGAGCAGTTCTTC
14	TRBJ1-2	TRBD1	few	TRBV28	CASSFYGTGDGYTF	TGTGCCAGCAGTTTTTATGGGACAGGGGATGGCTACACCTTC
13	TRBJ2-2	.	.	TRBV11-3	CASSFVSTGELFF	TGTGCCAGCAGCTTTGTGAGCACCGGGGAGCTGTTTTTT
14	TRBJ2-4	.	.	TRBV30	CAWIGGVAKNSQYF	TGTGCCTGGATTGGAGGAGTAGCCAAAAACAGTCAGTACTTC
14	TRBJ2-7	.	.	TRBV9	CASSVSSGRDEQYF	TGTGCCAGCAGCGTAAGTTCCGGCCGGGACGAGCAGTACTTC
13	TRBJ1-5	TRBD1	.	TRBV19	CASSVDRERPQHF	TGTGCCAGTAGTGTGGACAGGGAAAGGCCCCAGCATTTT
16	TRBJ1-1	.	.	TRBV5-6	CASSFPPGHTNTEAFF	TGTGCCAGCAGCTTCCCGCCCGGACATACGAACACTGAAGCTTTCTTT
15	TRBJ1-2	.	few	TRBV7-9	CASSFLDSGNYGYTF	TGTGCCAGCAGCTTTTTGGACAGCGGTAACTATGGCTACACCTTC
16	TRBJ1-6	TRBD1	.	TRBV5-1	CASSSGQGATNSPLHF	TGCGCCAGCAGCTCCGGACAGGGAGCTACTAATTCACCCCTCCACTTT
14	TRBJ1-1	TRBD1	.	TRBV6-1	CASSGRDRVNEAFF	TGTGCCAGCAGTGGCCGGGACAGGGTGAATGAAGCTTTCTTT
16	TRBJ2-3	.	.	TRBV28	CASSSPYRTSTDTQYF	TGTGCCAGCAGTTCCCCGTACAGAACTAGCACAGATACGCAGTATTTT
15	TRBJ1-5	.	.	TRBV19	CASTPRRVSNQPQHF	TGTGCCAGTACCCCTCGGAGGGTTAGCAATCAGCCCCAGCATTTT
12	TRBJ2-5	.	.	TRBV2	CASNGGQETQYF	TGTGCCAGCAACGGAGGACAAGAGACCCAGTACTTC
13	TRBJ2-7	.	.	TRBV7-6	CASSLSGRYEQYF	TGTGCCAGCAGCTTATCAGGGAGGTACGAGCAGTACTTC
14	TRBJ2-7	.	.	TRBV4-3	CASSQDEPGGEQYF	TGCGCCAGCAGCCAAGATGAGCCCGGGGGCGAGCAGTACTTC
15	TRBJ2-4	.	.	TRBV6-1	CASSVREFAKNIQYF	TGTGCCAGCAGTGTACGAGAGTTCGCCAAAAACATTCAGTACTTC
15	TRBJ1-1	TRBD1	.	TRBV6-1	CASRLRDRGHTEAFF	TGTGCCAGCAGACTAAGGGACAGGGGGCATACTGAAGCTTTCTTT
11	TRBJ2-7	.	.	TRBV5-1	CASSSREEQYF	TGCGCCAGCAGCTCGCGGGAAGAGCAGTACTTC
16	TRBJ1-5	.	.	TRBV6-1	CASSVGTLRSGQPQHF	TGTGCCAGCAGTGTTGGGACATTGAGGTCGGGCCAGCCCCAGCATTTT
15	TRBJ2-7	TRBD1	.	TRBV7-6	CASSPAGTGAYEQYF	TGTGCCAGCAGCCCCGCCGGGACAGGGGCCTACGAGCAGTACTTC
16	TRBJ2-2	TRBD1	.	TRBV18	CASSRPGQGGTGELFF	TGTGCCAGCTCACGTCCGGGACAGGGGGGCACCGGGGAGCTGTTTTTT
17	TRBJ2-7	TRBD2	few	TRBV5-1	CASSSPLAGGVSSEQYF	TGCGCCAGCAGCTCTCCACTAGCGGGGGGGGTTTCTAGCGAGCAGTACTTC
18	TRBJ2-4	.	.	TRBV4-2	CASSQPSTGPGGKNIQYF	TGTGCCAGCAGCCAACCTTCGACTGGCCCCGGGGGCAAAAACATTCAGTACTTC
15	TRBJ2-5	TRBD2	few	TRBV4-2	CASSQGAGDQETQYF	TGTGCCAGCAGCCAAGGGGCGGGGGACCAAGAGACCCAGTACTTC
14	TRBJ1-4	TRBD1	.	TRBV27	CASSSRTGGEKLFF	TGTGCCAGCAGTTCTAGGACAGGGGGTGAAAAACTGTTTTTT
12	TRBJ1-4	.	once	TRBV11-2	CASSLVIEKLFF	TGTGCCAGCAGCTTAGTCATTGAAAAACTGTTTTTT